The present T cell receptor (beta chain) was sequenced within a study of beta chain features in type 1 diabetes. Notes on this clone: Its specificity is not known.

Sequencing targeted expressed TCRB transcripts, as all isolated RNA had been reverse transcribed. Sequencing was performed with immunoSEQ multiplex PCR; in TCRdb, only in-frame clones are kept and a portion is missing. This table holds more than 150,000 clones, 11% found once. The CDR3 runs 14 residues. Germline V gives CDR1 SGDLS, CDR2 YYNGEE. Trimming removed 3 bases at V and 0 bases at J, with 7 bases between. Study outcomes and limitations: TCRB CDR3s were moderately but significantly shorter in Type 1 diabetes patients in all four CD4+ subsets.

The receptor's source is a man between 18 and 35 years old in good health. The V gene is TRBV9, the J gene TRBJ1-3; D unresolved. The sample comprised central memory CD4+ T cells from blood. The DNA of the CDR3 is TGTGCCAGCAGCGGAAGGGACTCTGGAAACACCATATATTTT. This codes for CASSGRDSGNTIYF.